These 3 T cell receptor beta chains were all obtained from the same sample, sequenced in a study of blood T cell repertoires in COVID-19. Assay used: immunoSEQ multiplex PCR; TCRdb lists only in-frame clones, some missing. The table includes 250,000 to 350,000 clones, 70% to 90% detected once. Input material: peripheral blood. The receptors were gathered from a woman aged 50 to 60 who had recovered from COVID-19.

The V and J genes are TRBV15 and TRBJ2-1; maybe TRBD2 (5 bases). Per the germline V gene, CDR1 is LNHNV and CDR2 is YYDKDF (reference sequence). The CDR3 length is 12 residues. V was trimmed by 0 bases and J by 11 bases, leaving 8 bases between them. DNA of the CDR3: TGTGCCACCAGCAGAGATAACGGGAAGCAGTTCTTC. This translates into CATSRDNGKQFF.

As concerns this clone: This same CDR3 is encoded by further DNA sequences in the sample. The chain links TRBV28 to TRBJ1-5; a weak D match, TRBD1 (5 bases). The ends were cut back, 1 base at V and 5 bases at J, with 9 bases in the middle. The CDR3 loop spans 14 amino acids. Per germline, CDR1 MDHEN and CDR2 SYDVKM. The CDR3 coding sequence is TGTGCCAGCAGTTTATCCAGGGATTATCAGCCCCAGCATTTT. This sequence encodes CASSLSRDYQPQHF.

CDR3 sequence: CASRASTGFYEQYF. The DNA for the CDR3 is TGTGCCAGCCGGGCCAGTACAGGGTTTTACGAGCAGTACTTC. V and J are TRBV6-6 and TRBJ2-7, with D possibly being TRBD1 (6 bases). Germline V gene sequence: CDR1 MNHNY, CDR2 SVGAGI (reference sequence). Trimming stripped 8 bases from V and 4 bases from J, with 18 bases between. This CDR3 is 14 amino acids long.